The 30 T cell receptor beta chains presented below share a single source sample, sequenced in a study of blood T cell repertoires in COVID-19. The data were produced by immunoSEQ multiplex PCR, yet TCRdb's version contains in-frame clones alone and is incomplete. The data contain 95,000 to 120,000 clones, around four fifths of them singletons. The material sequenced was peripheral blood. Receptors were obtained from a woman in her 70s with acute or convalescent COVID-19.

This chain joins TRBV5-4 and TRBJ1-1; D uncertain. Trimming pared 4 bases from V and 4 bases from J, leaving 8 bases between. This CDR3 is 12 amino acids long. The V gene's germline CDR1 is SGHNT and CDR2 YYREEE (reference sequence). Here the CDR3 DNA reads TGTGCCAGCAGCCACCTATCCACTGAAGCTTTCTTT. This sequence encodes CASSHLSTEAFF.

CDR3 amino acids: CASSFGSGAAEPQHF. The CDR3 DNA reads as TGTGCCAGCAGCTTCGGGTCCGGAGCGGCGGAGCCCCAGCATTTT. This chain links TRBV7-9 with TRBJ1-5; D is ambiguous. This CDR3 has 15 residues. Per the germline V gene, CDR1 is SEHNR and CDR2 is FQNEAQ (reference sequence). V was cut by 3 bases and J by 8 bases, with 17 bases left in between.

V is TRBV15 and J is TRBJ1-2; 8 nucleotides match TRBD1. The CDR3 has 14 residues. With V trimmed by 8 bases and J by 2 bases, 7 bases remained unmatched. CDR1 and CDR2 (germline): LNHNV, YYDKDF (reference sequence). The CDR3 sequence: CATGRDRMNYGYTF. DNA for the CDR3: TGTGCCACCGGTCGGGACAGGATGAACTATGGCTACACCTTC.

The chain couples TRBV19 to TRBJ2-5, with 12 nucleotides matching TRBD2. The CDR3 sequence is 16 residues long. Germline-derived CDR1 and CDR2 are LNHDA and SQIVND (reference sequence). V gave up 10 bases and J gave up 5 bases; unmatched junction bases: 14. The CDR3 protein is CATATSGGPTSETQYF. The CDR3 bases are TGTGCCACCGCGACTAGCGGGGGCCCCACCTCGGAGACCCAGTACTTC. Supplemented by reference TRBV19 and TRBJ2-5, the full variable domain reads DGGITQSPKYLFRKEGQNVTLSCEQNLNHDAMYWYRQDPGQGLRLIYYSQIVNDFQKGDIAEGYSVSREKKESFPLTVTSAQKNPTAFYLCATATSGGPTSETQYFGPGTRLLVL.

The V and J genes are TRBV18 and TRBJ1-4; D possibly corresponds to TRBD1 (6 bases). Germline lookup yields CDR1 KGHSH and CDR2 LQKENI. CDR3 size: 15 residues. Trimming took off 2 bases at V and 7 bases at J, with 14 bases between the two ends. In nucleotides, the CDR3 is TGTGCCAGCTCACCAGAAACAGGGTTTATTGAAAAACTGTTTTTT. Translation gives CASSPETGFIEKLFF.

V gene TRBV13 combines with J gene TRBJ2-4, with 9 bases fitting TRBD1. The V segment lost 5 bases and the J segment 7 bases; nucleotides outside the gene matches: 3. The germline gives CDR1 PRHDT, CDR2 FYEKMQ (reference sequence). The CDR3 is 13 amino acids. The CDR3 here is CASSQDRGNIQYF. For the CDR3, the DNA is TGTGCCAGCAGCCAAGACAGGGGGAACATTCAGTACTTC.

V is TRBV29-1 and J is TRBJ2-2; 12 bases line up with TRBD1. The germline gives CDR1 SQVTM, CDR2 ANQGSEA. Trimming removed 4 bases from V and 3 bases from J; junction bases left unmatched: 6. The CDR3 runs to 16 residues. The DNA for the CDR3 is TGCAGCGTTGCGGGACAGGGGGCGGTCCACACCGGGGAGCTGTTTTTT. Translated: CSVAGQGAVHTGELFF.

This rearrangement joins TRBV9 to TRBJ2-3; TRBD2 agrees at 11 bases. The CDR3 has 16 residues. CDR1 is SGDLS, CDR2 YYNGEE, per germline. V lost 2 bases to trimming and J lost 2 bases; unmatched junction nucleotides: 4. CDR3 bases: TGTGCCAGCAGCGTTAGCGGGAGGGCCCTCACAGATACGCAGTATTTT. As protein: CASSVSGRALTDTQYF.

V and J are TRBV4-1 and TRBJ1-4; D gene unclear. The germline V and J ends were trimmed by 1 base and 10 bases, with 19 bases remaining between them. Germline CDR1 is MGHRA and CDR2 is YSYEKL. The CDR3 has 16 amino acids. The CDR3 DNA follows: TGCGCCAGCAGCCAAGGTCCAGGCGGTCCCGAGGGAAAACTGTTTTTT. Amino acid sequence: CASSQGPGGPEGKLFF.

This clone appeared once. V gene TRBV19 combines with J gene TRBJ2-6; TRBD1 aligns across 8 bases. Germline V gene sequence: CDR1 LNHDA, CDR2 SQIVND (reference sequence). After removal of 5 bases from V and 2 bases from J, the junction contained 11 bases not matched to a gene. This CDR3 contains 18 residues. The CDR3 here is CASSPDRANYAGANVLTF. CDR3 bases: TGTGCCAGTAGTCCGGACAGGGCAAACTATGCTGGGGCCAACGTCCTGACTTTC.

The CDR3 nucleotides read TGTGCCAGCAGCCAGGGCGGACAGGGCCCCGGGGAGCTGTTTTTT. Amino acids: CASSQGGQGPGELFF. The rearrangement links TRBV7-2 to TRBJ2-2, with 8 bases fitting TRBD1. The CDR3 loop spans 15 amino acids. Germline lookup yields CDR1 SGHTA and CDR2 FQGNSA. Losses at the gene ends were 5 bases for V and 6 bases for J; bases not matched to a gene: 8.

The count of this clone is one. The chain links TRBV28 to TRBJ2-3; TRBD2 is a possible D gene (6 bases). The CDR3 sequence is 13 residues long. Per the germline V gene, CDR1 is MDHEN and CDR2 is SYDVKM. V was shortened by 6 bases and J by 4 bases, with 11 bases between the two germline ends. The CDR3 region is CASSRTGADTQYF. The CDR3 nucleotides are TGTGCCAGCAGCCGAACGGGGGCAGATACGCAGTATTTT.

CDR3 region: CASSEAGSGRGNTEAFF. CDR3 DNA: TGTGCCAGCAGTGAAGCGGGGTCAGGACGGGGAAACACTGAAGCTTTCTTT. The rearrangement joins TRBV2 to TRBJ1-1; the D is unclear. This CDR3 spans 17 amino acids. V lost 0 bases and J 2 bases, leaving 16 bases between the germline ends. Germline CDR1 reads SNHLY; CDR2 reads FYNNEI.

This chain's CDR3 is CATEDLGGTGGTQYF. CDR3 nucleotides: TGTGCCACGGAGGACCTGGGGGGGACAGGGGGGACCCAGTACTTC. The chain is built from TRBV27 and TRBJ2-5; 11 bases map to TRBD1. V lost 10 bases, J lost 7 bases, and 14 bases stayed unmatched. Germline CDR1 and CDR2: MNHEY and SMNVEV (reference sequence). The CDR3 has 15 amino acids.

As DNA, the CDR3 is TGTGCCAGCAGTGCCGCCGTGAGGGGCTACACCTTC. Protein product: CASSAAVRGYTF. The rearrangement uses TRBV28 and TRBJ1-2; D unclear. V shed 5 bases and J shed 8 bases, with 12 bases lying between them. The CDR3 sequence is 12 residues long. The germline V gene has CDR1 MDHEN and CDR2 SYDVKM.

The gene calls are TRBV5-6 and TRBJ2-5; 7 nucleotides line up with TRBD2. In germline, CDR1 is SGHDT, CDR2 YYEEEE. J gave up 7 bases and V 0 bases, and 6 bases lay outside the gene matches. The CDR3 contains 14 residues. The DNA of the CDR3 is TGTGCCAGCAGCTTGGGGACTAGGCTTGGGACCCAGTACTTC. Amino acid sequence: CASSLGTRLGTQYF. Drawing the rest from reference TRBV5-6 and TRBJ2-5, the complete variable domain is DAGVTQSPTHLIKTRGQQVTLRCSPKSGHDTVSWYQQALGQGPQFIFQYYEEEERQRGNFPDRFSGHQFPNYSSELNVNALLLGDSALYLCASSLGTRLGTQYFGPGTRLLVL.

The chain uses TRBV19 and TRBJ2-3; tentatively, D is TRBD2 (5 bases). The CDR3 spans 13 residues. The germline V gene has CDR1 LNHDA and CDR2 SQIVND (reference sequence). V lost 3 bases and J lost 7, with 11 bases in between. In DNA, the CDR3 is TGTGCCAGTAGTATTCGGTCGGGAAATACGCAGTATTTT. It translates to CASSIRSGNTQYF.

This chain connects TRBV7-9 to TRBJ1-6; 8 nucleotides agree with TRBD1. The V segment lost 0 bases and the J segment 6 bases; nucleotides outside the gene matches: 4. CDR1 and CDR2 (germline): SEHNR, FQNEAQ (reference sequence). The CDR3 runs to 16 residues. The CDR3 DNA follows: TGTGCCAGCAGCTTAGCGACAGGGGTCGGTAATTCACCCCTCCACTTT. Translation: CASSLATGVGNSPLHF.

This chain connects TRBV29-1 to TRBJ1-5; D is perhaps TRBD1 (6 bases). CDR1 is SQVTM, CDR2 ANQGSEA, per germline. This CDR3 comprises 12 residues. Trimming stripped 4 bases from V and 6 bases from J, with 10 bases between. The CDR3 is CSVGEGGQPQHF. DNA of the CDR3: TGCAGCGTTGGCGAAGGGGGTCAGCCCCAGCATTTT.

The CDR3 sequence: CASSSTDRGYGYTF. CDR3 DNA: TGTGCCAGCAGCTCTACCGACAGGGGTTATGGCTACACCTTC. This chain joins TRBV7-9 and TRBJ1-2; 8 nucleotides line up with TRBD1. The CDR3 consists of 14 residues. Trimming cost V 4 bases and J 5 bases; bases outside gene matches: 6. Germline V gives CDR1 SEHNR, CDR2 FQNEAQ (reference sequence).

The rearrangement uses TRBV2 and TRBJ2-2; a possible D gene is TRBD1 (8 bases). Germline V gives CDR1 SNHLY, CDR2 FYNNEI. The CDR3 is made up of 15 amino acids. Between the trimmed V and J ends, which lost 6 bases and 5 bases, there was a span of 16 bases. CDR3 coding DNA: TGTGCCAGCAGCGTAACAGGGGGAGGGACCGGGGAGCTGTTTTTT. As protein: CASSVTGGGTGELFF.

The CDR3 loop is CASSWPNQLGRGELFF. In DNA, the CDR3 is TGTGCCAGCAGCTGGCCAAACCAACTAGGACGCGGGGAGCTGTTTTTT. The chain employs TRBV5-4 and TRBJ2-2, with D possibly matching TRBD2 (5 bases). V lost 3 bases to trimming and J lost 7 bases, with 19 bases between them. The germline V gene encodes CDR1 SGHNT and CDR2 YYREEE (reference sequence). The CDR3 loop spans 16 amino acids.

The genes are TRBV19 and TRBJ1-5, with D hard to call. V lost 5 bases, J lost 2 bases, and 10 bases lay in between. The CDR3 has 14 residues. Germline CDR1 is LNHDA and CDR2 is SQIVND (reference sequence). CDR3 loop: CASSGSRGNQPQHF. The CDR3 DNA sequence: TGTGCCAGTAGTGGGTCGAGGGGCAATCAGCCCCAGCATTTT. Full variable domain (rest looked up from reference TRBV19 and TRBJ1-5): DGGITQSPKYLFRKEGQNVTLSCEQNLNHDAMYWYRQDPGQGLRLIYYSQIVNDFQKGDIAEGYSVSREKKESFPLTVTSAQKNPTAFYLCASSGSRGNQPQHFGDGTRLSIL.

The chain carries TRBV12-3 or TRBV12-4 and TRBJ1-5; D gene unclear. The CDR3 consists of 13 residues. Trimming stripped 6 bases from V and 3 bases from J, with 9 bases between. In DNA form, the CDR3 reads TGTGCCAGCAGCCGGGAGAACAATCAGCCCCAGCATTTT. Its translation is CASSRENNQPQHF.

V is TRBV4-1 and J is TRBJ2-2; weak D call: TRBD2 (5 bases). From germline, CDR1 is MGHRA and CDR2 YSYEKL. V was cut by 4 bases and J by 3 bases, with 18 bases left in between. The CDR3 sequence is 17 residues long. The CDR3 protein is CASSLPEGAVHTGELFF. The CDR3 DNA reads as TGCGCCAGCAGCCTCCCAGAGGGAGCGGTCCACACCGGGGAGCTGTTTTTT.

The V and J genes are TRBV9 and TRBJ2-5, with TRBD2 matching 7 bases. V was pared by 4 bases and J by 5 bases, with 20 bases of the junction left unmatched. The CDR3 has 18 amino acids. CDR1 SGDLS and CDR2 YYNGEE come from the germline V gene. The CDR3 protein is CASSPGVGGFLMVETQYF. CDR3 nucleotide sequence: TGTGCCAGCAGCCCTGGGGTGGGGGGGTTTCTAATGGTGGAGACCCAGTACTTC.

Remarks on this clone: It is unclear where the CDR3 begins or ends on the DNA, so no DNA is shown, and the CDR3 is as TCRdb lists it. The rearrangement links TRBV6-2 or TRBV6-3 to TRBJ1-1; the table's D call TRBD1 went unverified against the DNA. Germline lookup yields CDR1 MNHEY and CDR2 SVGEGT. A total of 14 residues make up the CDR3, ends included. The CDR3 protein is CASSYSKVGQGTFF.

The rearrangement links TRBV6-5 to TRBJ1-5; D uncertain. The CDR3 sequence is 14 residues long. Trimming took off 8 bases at V and 8 bases at J, with 19 bases between the two ends. Germline V lookup: CDR1 MNHEY, CDR2 SVGAGI. CDR3 nucleotides: TGTGCCAGCGAGCGCATAACCGGGAAAGAGCCCCAGCATTTT. It codes for CASERITGKEPQHF.

The rearrangement links TRBV7-2 to TRBJ2-7, with 10 bases lining up with TRBD2. J gave up 4 bases and V 9 bases, and 6 bases lay outside the gene matches. Germline V gene sequence: CDR1 SGHTA, CDR2 FQGNSA. The CDR3 length is 13 residues. The CDR3 protein is CASGSAGGYEQYF. The CDR3 DNA reads TGTGCCAGTGGGTCAGCGGGAGGGTACGAGCAGTACTTC.

The chain is built from TRBV6-5 and TRBJ2-5; 9 positions match TRBD1. The junction had 5 bases not matched to a gene; V was cut back by 4 bases and J by 2 bases. Germline V gives CDR1 MNHEY, CDR2 SVGAGI. The length of the CDR3 is 15 residues. CDR3 in amino acids: CASSLGQGLQETQYF. In DNA form, the CDR3 reads TGTGCCAGCAGTTTGGGACAGGGACTTCAAGAGACCCAGTACTTC.